Shown below are 2 T cell receptor beta chains from a single sample sequenced in a study of lymphopenia after photon versus proton radiotherapy. TCRdb's copy holds only in-frame clones and misses some; the assay was immunoSEQ multiplex PCR. The sample contains tens of thousands of clones, about 87% of which appear only once. This specimen was peripheral blood, taken from a patient treated with proton-based radiotherapy. These receptors all stem from a woman aged 70-85 years with pancreatic cancer.

The chain recombines TRBV28 with TRBJ2-1, with 10 bases aligning to TRBD2. V was pared by 7 bases and J by 10 bases, with 16 bases of the junction left unmatched. CDR3 length equals 16 residues. Germline loops: CDR1 MDHEN, CDR2 SYDVKM. CDR3 protein: CASTHPGTSALGEQFF. For the CDR3, the DNA is TGTGCCAGCACCCATCCCGGGACTAGCGCCCTTGGGGAGCAGTTCTTC.

The chain is built from TRBV27 and TRBJ1-2; possible D gene TRBD1, 6 bases. With 5 bases removed from V and 2 bases from J, the gap between germline ends came to 21 bases. This CDR3 is 17 amino acids long. CDR1 MNHEY and CDR2 SMNVEV come from the germline V gene (reference sequence). The CDR3 DNA follows: TGTGCCAGCAGTCCTCATGTTGGGGGGGCCGGGAACTATGGCTACACCTTC. Protein product: CASSPHVGGAGNYGYTF.